The clone carrying this TCR beta chain has just a few counts. The isolated RNA, all of it, was reverse transcribed, so expressed TCRB transcripts were what got sequenced. Repertoires were generated with immunoSEQ multiplex PCR, while TCRdb's copy carries only in-frame clones and drops some. The table lists 350,000 to 450,000 clones, about 14% of them singletons, with roughly 0.038% in the top ten. The ends were cut back, 0 bases at V and 11 bases at J, with 11 bases in the middle. Germline CDR1 MGHRA, CDR2 YSYEKL. The CDR3 runs to 13 residues. Heparinised blood was drawn once per donor, averaging about 116 mL. CD4+ cells of the naive, central memory, regulatory and stem cell-like memory types were sorted via CD45RO/CCR7/CD25/CD127/CD95/CD27. This entry comes from a study of beta chain features in type 1 diabetes. Overall study: In age, gender and cell yields, patients were similar to healthy donors. All samples yielded over 95,000,000 examined sorted cells.

The V call is TRBV4-1, the J call TRBJ1-5; D ambiguous. This receptor was taken from a man aged 25 to 40 in good health. The sample taken for sequencing was naive CD4+ T cells from blood. This CDR3 is CASSQDPNLAQHF. Here the CDR3 DNA reads TGCGCCAGCAGCCAAGATCCAAACTTGGCCCAGCATTTT.